A selection of T cell receptor beta chains follows, all from one sample in a study of OX40 agonist ivuxolimab in advanced cancers. Sequenced by immunoSEQ multiplex PCR; TCRdb stores in-frame clones only, minus some. The data contain 45,000 to 60,000 clones, approximately 91% of them singletons. Sequenced material: CD4+ or CD8+ T cells sorted from blood, taken in a trial of the OX40 agonist ivuxolimab. All receptors derive from an adult with an advanced solid tumor such as melanoma, head and neck, liver or kidney cancer. CDR3s include the opening cysteine and the closing phenylalanine or tryptophan. The D gene is left open where the match is weak. Some rows mark clone size as missing; the rest say once, few, many or name a class of expanded clone.

TRBV27	NA	TRBJ2-7	once	TGTGCCAGCAGTTTAGATGGCAGAGCCTACGAGCAGTACTTC	CASSLDGRAYEQYF
TRBV7-8	NA	TRBJ1-1	NA	TGTGCCAGCAGCTTGGCAGATTGGAACACTGAAGCTTTCTTT	CASSLADWNTEAFF
TRBV19	TRBD1	TRBJ2-1	NA	TGTGCCAGTAGTGCGTTACAGGGGGCGCGTGAGCAGTTCTTC	CASSALQGAREQFF
TRBV4-1	TRBD1	TRBJ1-1	NA	TGCGCCAGCAGCCAAGGCGGGACAGGGGGCACTGAAGCTTTCTTT	CASSQGGTGGTEAFF
TRBV6-1	NA	TRBJ2-1	few	TGTGCCAGCAGTGAAGGAGGGCAGTTCTTC	CASSEGGQFF
TRBV6-4	TRBD2	TRBJ2-1	NA	TGTGCCAGCAGTGACGGAGCGGGAGGGCTTGATGAGCAGTTCTTC	CASSDGAGGLDEQFF
TRBV27	TRBD2	TRBJ2-2	once	TGTGCCAGCAGTTCAACTAGCGGGAGGCACACCGGGGAGCTGTTTTTT	CASSSTSGRHTGELFF
TRBV9	NA	TRBJ2-5	NA	TGTGCCAGCAGCGTAGCTTCTCGCCAAGAGACCCAGTACTTC	CASSVASRQETQYF
TRBV6-5	NA	TRBJ2-7	NA	TGTGCCAGCAGCCTTGGACCCGAGGGGGAGCAGTACTTC	CASSLGPEGEQYF
TRBV4-1	NA	TRBJ2-7	few	TGCGCCAGCAGCCAAGACACCCTTCAGGGGAACGAGCAGTACTTC	CASSQDTLQGNEQYF
TRBV13	NA	TRBJ2-7	NA	TGTGCCAGCAGCTTAGCCGTAGGAGGCCCTGTCTACGAGCAGTACTTC	CASSLAVGGPVYEQYF
TRBV7-2	TRBD2	TRBJ2-1	NA	TGTGCCAGCAGCCCCCGACTAGCGGGGGTCTACAATGAGCAGTTCTTC	CASSPRLAGVYNEQFF
TRBV4-1	NA	TRBJ2-7	NA	TGCGCCAGCAGCCAGGGGCTCACGGGCTCCTACGAGCAGTACTTC	CASSQGLTGSYEQYF
TRBV7-8	TRBD2	TRBJ2-7	NA	TGTGCCAGCAGCTTAGGGGAGGGGCAGTACTTC	CASSLGEGQYF
TRBV4-3	NA	TRBJ2-3	NA	TGCGCCAGCAGCCAAGATCAGGTCAGCCTCCCAGATACGCAGTATTTT	CASSQDQVSLPDTQYF
TRBV6-5	TRBD2	TRBJ2-1	NA	TGTGCCAGCAGTTACTCGACGGCGGGAGGTCACGGTGAGCAGTTCTTC	CASSYSTAGGHGEQFF
TRBV4-1	NA	TRBJ2-1	NA	TGCGCCAGCAGCCAAGATCCAGGGGAGCAGTTCTTC	CASSQDPGEQFF
TRBV4-3	TRBD1	TRBJ2-5	NA	TGCGCCAGCACCTCCCCGGGACAGGGAAACCAAGAGACCCAGTACTTC	CASTSPGQGNQETQYF
TRBV7-9	TRBD2	TRBJ2-1	NA	TGTGCCAGCAGCACCTCTAGCGGGGCCTACAATGAGCAGTTCTTC	CASSTSSGAYNEQFF
TRBV5-8	NA	TRBJ2-7	NA	TGTGCCAGCAGCTTCGACGGGATGGACTACGAGCAGTACTTC	CASSFDGMDYEQYF
TRBV11-2	NA	TRBJ2-7	NA	TGTGCCAGCAGCCAAGCCGGGAGCTCCTACGAGCAGTACTTC	CASSQAGSSYEQYF
TRBV7-8	NA	TRBJ2-1	once	TGTGCCAGCAGCTTAGTCGTCGTAGCGCCGTACAATGAGCAGTTCTTC	CASSLVVVAPYNEQFF
TRBV27	NA	TRBJ2-7	NA	TGTGCCAGCAGCTCCAGGGGGGGCCACGAGCAGTACTTC	CASSSRGGHEQYF
TRBV18	TRBD2	TRBJ2-3	NA	TGTGCCAGCTCACCACCAAGGACTAGCGGAAGCACAGATACGCAGTATTTT	CASSPPRTSGSTDTQYF
TRBV5-5	TRBD1	TRBJ2-7	NA	TGTGCCAGCAGCTTGGGTTTGGGACAGGGGGCTTACGAGCAGTACTTC	CASSLGLGQGAYEQYF
TRBV5-8	TRBD1	TRBJ2-1	NA	TGTGCCAGCAGCGGATGGACAGGGGGGTATGAGCAGTTCTTC	CASSGWTGGYEQFF
TRBV4-3	TRBD2	TRBJ2-1	NA	TGCGCCAGCAGCCAAGATTCTGGGGGTTTAGCGGGAGTGGATGAGCAGTTCTTC	CASSQDSGGLAGVDEQFF
TRBV4-3	NA	TRBJ2-5	NA	TGCGCCAGCAGCCAAGATCGGGGGCAAGAGACCCAGTACTTC	CASSQDRGQETQYF
TRBV27	TRBD1	TRBJ1-1	NA	TGTGCCAGCAGTGAGACAGGGCGCAACACTGAAGCTTTCTTT	CASSETGRNTEAFF
TRBV4-1	NA	TRBJ2-7	NA	TGCGCCAGCAGCCCCTTCAATTCCGGGACGACCGCCTACGAGCAGTACTTC	CASSPFNSGTTAYEQYF
TRBV27	TRBD2	TRBJ2-5	few	TGTGCCAGCAGCAAACTAGCGGGCGTGGGAGAGACCCAGTACTTC	CASSKLAGVGETQYF
TRBV10-3	NA	TRBJ2-5	few	TGTGCCATCAGTGAGGGAGGGGGGGTACATAGAGAGACCCAGTACTTC	CAISEGGGVHRETQYF
TRBV5-1	TRBD1	TRBJ2-5	NA	TGCGCCAGCAGCTTGGTAGCAGGGGGCCTAGAGACCCAGTACTTC	CASSLVAGGLETQYF
TRBV11-3	NA	TRBJ2-2	NA	TGTGCCAGCAGCCCACGGGACGGAAACACCGGGGAGCTGTTTTTT	CASSPRDGNTGELFF
TRBV5-4	NA	TRBJ1-1	NA	TGTGCCAGCAGCCCAGGACATCCTGAAGCTTTCTTT	CASSPGHPEAFF
TRBV27	NA	TRBJ1-1	NA	TGTGCCAGCAGTTTAGGAGGGGTCGGTGAAGCTTTCTTT	CASSLGGVGEAFF
TRBV5-6	TRBD2	TRBJ2-7	NA	TGTGCCAGCAGCTTTGGGTCTGGCGGGAGCTACGAGCAGTACTTC	CASSFGSGGSYEQYF
TRBV5-6	NA	TRBJ2-4	NA	TGTGCCAGCAGCTTGGCCGTAGCCAAAAACATTCAGTACTTC	CASSLAVAKNIQYF
TRBV27	TRBD2	TRBJ2-7	NA	TGTGCCAGCAGACACGGGGGGTACTCCTACGAGCAGTACTTC	CASRHGGYSYEQYF
TRBV5-4	NA	TRBJ2-3	NA	TGTGCCAGCAGCTTGGCCCTAGCGCTAAGCACAGATACGCAGTATTTT	CASSLALALSTDTQYF
TRBV28	NA	TRBJ2-3	NA	TGTGCCAGCGAGTGGGCCCTACGCACAGATACGCAGTATTTT	CASEWALRTDTQYF
TRBV7-9	TRBD1	TRBJ1-3	NA	TGTGCCAGCAGCGCAAGACAGGGGGACTCTGGAAACACCATATATTTT	CASSARQGDSGNTIYF
TRBV4-1	NA	TRBJ1-5	NA	TGCGCCAGCAGTCCTCCCGGCAGAAGGGCCCAGCATTTT	CASSPPGRRAQHF
TRBV28	TRBD1	TRBJ1-5	NA	TGTGCCAGCAGTTTCTTGGACAGGGCCCCCGATTATAGCAATCAGCCCCAGCATTTT	CASSFLDRAPDYSNQPQHF
TRBV25-1	TRBD1	TRBJ1-2	NA	TGTGCCAGCCGACAGACAGGGTGGATCTATGGCTACACCTTC	CASRQTGWIYGYTF
TRBV4-2	NA	TRBJ2-1	NA	TGTGCCAGCAGCGCTCGCCACCCGACCTACAATGAGCAGTTCTTC	CASSARHPTYNEQFF
TRBV27	NA	TRBJ2-5	NA	TGTGCCAGCAGTCCTCCTGGTGCCCAAGAGACCCAGTACTTC	CASSPPGAQETQYF
TRBV5-1	TRBD1	TRBJ2-1	NA	TGCGCCAGCAGCTCCCCCCGGACAGGGCAGGGGTTCAATGAGCAGTTCTTC	CASSSPRTGQGFNEQFF
TRBV27	TRBD2	TRBJ2-5	NA	TGTGCCAGCAGTTCTTTCACAGGGCTTGTTAGCGGGAGACCCCAAGAGACCCAGTACTTC	CASSSFTGLVSGRPQETQYF
TRBV27	NA	TRBJ2-1	NA	TGTGCCAGCAGTTCAGGACTGGGTGACAATGAGCAGTTCTTC	CASSSGLGDNEQFF
TRBV5-6	NA	TRBJ2-5	NA	TGTGCCAGCAGCGACTCACAGTGGTACCAAGAGACCCAGTACTTC	CASSDSQWYQETQYF